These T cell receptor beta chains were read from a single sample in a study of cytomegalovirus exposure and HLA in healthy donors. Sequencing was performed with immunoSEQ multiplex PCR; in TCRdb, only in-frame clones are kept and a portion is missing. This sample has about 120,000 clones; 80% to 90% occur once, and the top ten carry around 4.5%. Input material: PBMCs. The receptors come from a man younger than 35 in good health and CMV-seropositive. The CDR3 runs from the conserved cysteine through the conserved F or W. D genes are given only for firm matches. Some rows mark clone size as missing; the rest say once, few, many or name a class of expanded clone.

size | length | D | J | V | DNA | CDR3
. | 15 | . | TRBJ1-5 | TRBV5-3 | TGTGCCAGAAGCTTGGATCGAGGGTTCCCTCAGCCCCAGCATTTT | CARSLDRGFPQPQHF
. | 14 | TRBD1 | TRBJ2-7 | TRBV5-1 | TGCGCCAGCAGCTTGGGACAGGGTGGCTACGAGCAGTACTTC | CASSLGQGGYEQYF
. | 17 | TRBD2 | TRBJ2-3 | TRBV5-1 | TGCGCCAGCAGCTTGCTGCCGCGGACTAGCGGGGGAGATACGCAGTATTTT | CASSLLPRTSGGDTQYF
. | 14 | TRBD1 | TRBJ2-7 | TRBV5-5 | TGTGCCAGCAGCGACCTTCCGACAGGGACCGAGCAGTACTTC | CASSDLPTGTEQYF
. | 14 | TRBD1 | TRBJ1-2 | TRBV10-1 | TGCGCCAGCAGTGATTCTGACAGGGGCTATGGCTACACCTTC | CASSDSDRGYGYTF
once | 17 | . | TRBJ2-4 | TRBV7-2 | TGTGCCAGCAGCTTGGGCAAGGGGGTTCTAGCCAAAAACATTCAGTACTTC | CASSLGKGVLAKNIQYF
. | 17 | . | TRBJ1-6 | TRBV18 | TGTGCCAGCTCACCACGAACGGGGAGCTCCTATAATTCACCCCTCCACTTT | CASSPRTGSSYNSPLHF
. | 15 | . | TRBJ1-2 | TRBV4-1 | TGCGCCAGCAGCCAAAGTCAGGGGCTCTTCTATGGCTACACCTTC | CASSQSQGLFYGYTF
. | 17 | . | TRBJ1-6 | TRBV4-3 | TGCGCCAGCAGCCAAGATGAAGGCAGGCTGGGCTATTCACCCCTCCACTTT | CASSQDEGRLGYSPLHF
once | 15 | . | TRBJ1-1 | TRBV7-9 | TGTGCCAGCAGCTTGGTCATCGGACAAAACACTGAAGCTTTCTTT | CASSLVIGQNTEAFF
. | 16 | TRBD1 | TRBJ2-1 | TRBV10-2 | TGCGCCAGCAGGGGACAGGGGTCGAGCTCCTACAATGAGCAGTTCTTC | CASRGQGSSSYNEQFF
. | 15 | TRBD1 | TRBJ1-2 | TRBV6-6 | TGTGCCAGCAGTCCAAGGGGACAGGGGCTTTATGGCTACACCTTC | CASSPRGQGLYGYTF
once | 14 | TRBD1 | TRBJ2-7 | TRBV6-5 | TGTGCCAGCAAGATGGGACAGGGCTCCTACGAGCAGTACTTC | CASKMGQGSYEQYF
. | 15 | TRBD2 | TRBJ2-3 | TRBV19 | TGTGCCAGTAGTTCGGGACTAGCGGGTACAGATACGCAGTATTTT | CASSSGLAGTDTQYF
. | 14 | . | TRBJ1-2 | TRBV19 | TGTGCCAGTAGTATAGTGGGCAAGACATATGGCTACACCTTC | CASSIVGKTYGYTF
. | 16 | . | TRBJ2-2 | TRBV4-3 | TGCGCCAGCAGCCAAGATCTAGCAGCAGAAAACGGGGAGCTGTTTTTT | CASSQDLAAENGELFF
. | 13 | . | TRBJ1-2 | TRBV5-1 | TGCGCCAGCAGTACAGGGTCAAGCTATGGCTACACCTTC | CASSTGSSYGYTF
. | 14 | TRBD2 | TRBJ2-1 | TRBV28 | TGTGCCAGCGCTAGCGGGGGTTCCTACAATGAGCAGTTCTTC | CASASGGSYNEQFF
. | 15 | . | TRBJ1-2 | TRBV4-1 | TGCGCCAGCAGCCAAGAAACAGCAAAGTACTATGGCTACACCTTC | CASSQETAKYYGYTF
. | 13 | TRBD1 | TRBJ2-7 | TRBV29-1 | TGCAGCGTTAAGGACAGGCTGCCTGGGGAGCAGTACTTC | CSVKDRLPGEQYF
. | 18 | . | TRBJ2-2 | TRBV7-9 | TGTGCCAGCAGCCACACACCTAACAGGGATCCGAACACCGGGGAGCTGTTTTTT | CASSHTPNRDPNTGELFF
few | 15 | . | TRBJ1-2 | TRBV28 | TGTGCCAGCAGCAAACCCACACAGGGACGGGATGGCTACACCTTC | CASSKPTQGRDGYTF
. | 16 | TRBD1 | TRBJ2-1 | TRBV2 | TGTGCCAGCAGTGAAGCGCTTCTCGACAGGGGCTATGAGCAGTTCTTC | CASSEALLDRGYEQFF
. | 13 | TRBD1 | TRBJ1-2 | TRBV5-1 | TGCGCCAGCAGCTCAGGGACAGAGGGGGGCTACACCTTC | CASSSGTEGGYTF
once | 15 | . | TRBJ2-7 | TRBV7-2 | TGTGCCAGCAGCCCTGGACACCTAGGATCGGACGAGCAGTACTTC | CASSPGHLGSDEQYF
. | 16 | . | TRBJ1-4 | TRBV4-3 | TGCGCCAGCAGCCAAGATGGGAGGAGGGGAGATGAAAAACTGTTTTTT | CASSQDGRRGDEKLFF
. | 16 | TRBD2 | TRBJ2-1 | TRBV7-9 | TGTGCCAGCAGCGCTCTAGCGGGGGGGCTCGACAATGAGCAGTTCTTC | CASSALAGGLDNEQFF
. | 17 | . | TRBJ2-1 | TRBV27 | TGTGCCAGCAGTTTAGGTGCGGGGTCGAGCTCCTACAATGAGCAGTTCTTC | CASSLGAGSSSYNEQFF